The 19 T cell receptor beta chains listed next were all sequenced from one sample in a study of T cells in Graves' hyperthyroidism and ophthalmopathy. RNA transcripts yielded amplified TCR beta CDR3 regions. A first-round RT-PCR of the TCR CDR3 used the HTBI primer set. Via MiXCR, TCRdb re-called the multiplex PCR reads, giving one row per CDR3 protein. The sample shows 400,000 to 500,000 distinct CDR3 sequences, over 13% of them seen only once. The sample comprised blood. These receptor sequences come from a woman aged 18 to 35 with Graves' hyperthyroidism.

This clonotype was observed at least ten times. At one end the junction does not follow the germline gene, possibly because of a read error. The rearrangement joins TRBV7-7 to TRBJ2-2, with TRBD2 as a possible D gene (6 bases). Germline CDR1 SSHAT, CDR2 FNYEAQ (reference sequence). The CDR3 is 17 residues long. The DNA for the CDR3 is TGTGCTAGCAGCTTAGCTGGGGACTGGAGAGAGGCCGGGGAGCTGTTTTTT. Its protein is CASSLAGDWREAGELFF.

This clonotype was recorded at least ten times. V usage is TRBV5-1 and J usage is TRBJ1-1, with no clear D. Trimming stripped 0 bases from V and 2 bases from J, with 11 bases between. The CDR3 covers 15 residues. CDR1 is SGHRS and CDR2 is YFSETQ in the germline V gene. CDR3: CASSLEGEGNTEAFF. In nucleotides, the CDR3 is TGCGCCAGCAGCTTGGAGGGCGAGGGTAACACTGAAGCTTTCTTT.

This sequence joins TRBV12-3 or TRBV12-4 and TRBJ1-6, with D possibly being TRBD1 (6 bases). This CDR3 spans 14 amino acids. Trimming pared 6 bases from V and 6 bases from J, leaving 12 bases between. Here the CDR3 reads CASRRTAGNSPLHF. In nucleotides, the CDR3 is TGTGCCAGCAGACGGACAGCGGGTAATTCACCCCTCCACTTT.

The table lists this clonotype with a few counts. The chain recombines TRBV5-1 with TRBJ2-7, with 11 bases lining up with TRBD2. Germline V gene sequence: CDR1 SGHRS, CDR2 YFSETQ. The CDR3 extends over 14 amino acids. Trimming took 7 bases from V and 4 from J; bases not matched to a gene: 7. The CDR3 nucleotides read TGCGCCAGCCGCTCCGGGACTAGCGGATACGAGCAGTACTTC. It specifies CASRSGTSGYEQYF.

This clonotype has at least ten counts. The V gene is TRBV30, the J gene TRBJ1-2, with 7 bases lining up with TRBD1. The CDR3 covers 12 residues. Germline V lookup: CDR1 GTSNPN, CDR2 SVGIG (reference sequence). V trimming: 1 base; J trimming: 7 bases; junction bases outside the gene matches: 3. CDR3 DNA sequence: TGTGCCTGGAGTGGCGACAGGGTTGGCTACACCTTC. Translating gives CAWSGDRVGYTF.

This clonotype has ten or more counts. The chain uses TRBV7-9 and TRBJ1-1, with D uncertain. The CDR3 is 16 amino acids. Germline-derived CDR1 and CDR2 are SEHNR and FQNEAQ (reference sequence). V lost 2 bases, J lost 0 bases, and 13 bases lay in between. The CDR3 spells CASSLRGRTMNTEAFF. In DNA, the CDR3 is TGTGCCAGCAGCTTAAGAGGTCGAACCATGAACACTGAAGCTTTCTTT.

This clonotype came up many times. This chain uses TRBV9 with TRBJ1-1; tentative D call: TRBD1 (5 bases). This CDR3 is built from 14 residues. The V and J ends lost 3 bases and 1 base respectively, with 10 bases between them. In germline, CDR1 is SGDLS, CDR2 YYNGEE. Here the CDR3 reads CASSAGRPNTEAFF. CDR3 nucleotides: TGTGCCAGCAGCGCGGGACGGCCGAACACTGAAGCTTTCTTT.

There are many counts of this clonotype. The V and J genes are TRBV20-1 and TRBJ2-1; D may be TRBD1 or TRBD2 (6 bases each). The germline V and J ends were trimmed by 3 bases and 10 bases, with 16 bases remaining between them. The germline V gene encodes CDR1 DFQATT and CDR2 SNEGSKA (reference sequence). The CDR3 covers 13 residues. This CDR3 is CSARGGRQLEQFF. CDR3 sequence (DNA): TGCAGTGCTAGGGGGGGCCGCCAGTTGGAGCAGTTCTTC.

This clonotype has ten or more counts. In DNA form, the CDR3 reads TGCGCCAGCAGCCAAGCCCGGCGGAATGAGCAGTTCTTC. Its protein is CASSQARRNEQFF. The chain couples TRBV4-1 to TRBJ2-1; D not resolved. Germline V CDR1 and CDR2: MGHRA, YSYEKL. This CDR3 is built from 13 residues. The V and J ends lost 1 base and 7 bases respectively, with 8 bases between them.

The chain has TRBV6-5 and TRBJ2-7; possible D gene TRBD2, 6 bases. The CDR3 consists of 16 residues. Between the trimmed V and J ends, which lost 2 bases and 6 bases, there was a span of 20 bases. CDR1 is MNHEY and CDR2 is SVGAGI in the germline V gene. The CDR3 sequence: CASSYTSGRTLPEQYV. CDR3 DNA: TGTGCCAGCAGTTACACAAGCGGGCGTACTCTGCCCGAGCAGTACGTC.

This clonotype has a count of ten or more. V is TRBV12-3 or TRBV12-4 and J is TRBJ2-5; 7 bases are shared with TRBD1. V lost 1 base to trimming and J lost 1 base; unmatched junction nucleotides: 3. The CDR3 covers 15 residues. The CDR3 coding sequence is TGTGCCAGCAGTTTAGATGGGACAGTCCAAGAGACCCAGTACTTC. Amino acids: CASSLDGTVQETQYF.

This clonotype was seen ten or more times. The V and J genes are TRBV11-2 and TRBJ2-7, with 9 positions matching TRBD1. The germline V gene has CDR1 SGHAT and CDR2 FQNNGV. CDR3 length equals 15 residues. V shed 0 bases and J 6 bases; nucleotides not matched to a gene: 6. The CDR3 bases are TGTGCCAGCAGCTTAGAGGGACAGGGAACTTCCGAGCAGTACTTC. It specifies CASSLEGQGTSEQYF.

The gene calls are TRBV28 and TRBJ1-4; 10 nucleotides match TRBD1. The CDR3 totals 16 residues. CDR1 and CDR2 (germline): MDHEN, SYDVKM. J was trimmed by 1 base and V by 6 bases; bases with no gene match: 5. The DNA for the CDR3 is TGTGCCAGCAGCGCTGGACAGGGGGGAACTAATGAAAAACTGTTTTTT. Its protein is CASSAGQGGTNEKLFF.

This clonotype was observed at least ten times. This chain connects TRBV19 to TRBJ2-3, with D possibly called TRBD1 or TRBD2 (5 bases each). Trimming took 9 bases from V and 0 from J, leaving 13 bases between them. The CDR3 spans 14 residues. The germline V gene encodes CDR1 LNHDA and CDR2 SQIVND (reference sequence). The CDR3 DNA follows: TGTGCCAGCAGCTCGGGACCTAGCACAGATACGCAGTATTTT. This translates into CASSSGPSTDTQYF.

The sample holds many counts of this clonotype. The chain combines TRBV12-3 or TRBV12-4 with TRBJ1-2; D unresolved. Deletions cut 6 bases from V and 8 bases from J, with 16 bases between. There are 13 residues in the CDR3. The CDR3 here is CASRADPGGGYTF. CDR3 DNA: TGTGCCAGCAGAGCGGACCCAGGAGGGGGCTACACCTTC.

The chain recombines TRBV20-1 with TRBJ2-7, with 14 bases matching TRBD2. Germline V gene sequence: CDR1 DFQATT, CDR2 SNEGSKA (reference sequence). The CDR3 extends over 15 amino acids. This chain's CDR3 is CSGLAGGPMLYEQYF. CDR3 in DNA: TGCTCCGGACTAGCGGGAGGACCTATGCTCTACGAGCAGTACTTC.

This clonotype showed up many times. The rearrangement joins TRBV20-1 to TRBJ2-2, with D maybe TRBD2 (6 bases). The CDR3 loop spans 17 amino acids. Trimming took 2 bases from V and 0 from J, leaving 16 bases between them. Germline assignment: CDR1 DFQATT and CDR2 SNEGSKA (reference sequence). The CDR3 DNA reads TGCAGTGCTAGATCCGCTCCTGGCGGGACGAACACCGGGGAGCTGTTTTTT. It specifies CSARSAPGGTNTGELFF.

This clonotype was counted ten times or more. The chain has TRBV6-5 and TRBJ1-1, with no clear D. The CDR3 has 13 amino acids. V was clipped by 3 bases and J by 2 bases, with 7 bases between them. Germline values: CDR1 MNHEY, CDR2 SVGAGI. The DNA of the CDR3 is TGTGCCAGCAGTTATGATCCCAACACTGAAGCTTTCTTT. Its translation is CASSYDPNTEAFF.

This clonotype came up many times. The rearrangement joins TRBV12-3 or TRBV12-4 to TRBJ1-2, with 9 bases that match TRBD1. The CDR3 spans 13 residues. Germline trimming cut 5 bases from V and 7 bases from J; bases unmatched to any gene: 5. CDR3: CASSNGQGFGYTF. The CDR3 coding sequence is TGTGCCAGCAGTAACGGACAGGGGTTTGGCTACACCTTC.